The T cell receptor beta chain described here comes from a study of blood T cell repertoires in COVID-19. The CDR3 contains 15 residues. With V trimmed by 3 bases and J by 5 bases, 7 bases remained unmatched. Germline CDR1 reads SGHRS; CDR2 reads YFSETQ. The method was immunoSEQ multiplex PCR; TCRdb's version includes in-frame clones alone and lacks a portion of them. The table shows around 190,000 clones, with roughly 80% occurring only once. This receptor was obtained from a human donor in a cohort sampled during active COVID-19. The material sequenced was peripheral blood. The chain uses TRBV5-1 and TRBJ1-1, with 10 bases that match TRBD1. DNA of the CDR3: TGCGCCAGCAGCTACCGGGACAGGGGTGATACTGAAGCTTTCTTT. This encodes CASSYRDRGDTEAFF.